The clone carrying this T cell receptor (beta chain) was seen just once. Enrolled through a virtual design, the participants were between roughly 18 and 89 years of age and came from some 26 US areas. Shortly before study entry, within 2 weeks, exposed participants had met a COVID-19 case. The data stem from a study of blood T cell repertoires in COVID-19. Across the study: Both acute and convalescent COVID-19 samples were obtained from the United States, Italy and Spain.

Authors' data handling: How many nucleated cells were present was estimated from reference gene primer amplification. Profiling relied on immunoSEQ multiplex PCR, and the TCRdb table lists in-frame clones only, not all of them. V and J calls and clone size follow that table, whereas D and trimming were derived from the DNA. The sample includes 220,000 or so clones, 90% of them seen just once. V gave up 2 bases and J gave up 4 bases; unmatched junction bases: 16. Germline V gene data show CDR1 as LGHNA and CDR2 as YNFKEQ. The CDR3 is 21 residues long. Sequencing input: PBMCs or T cells enriched from blood (not recorded which). The V gene is TRBV4-2, the J gene TRBJ2-1, with 14 positions matching TRBD2. The TCR originated in a man aged 30-40 years who had been exposed to COVID-19. The CDR3 region has the DNA TGTGCCAGCAGCCAACCTCATCAGGGACTAGCGGGGGCCCCGAATTACAATGAGCAGTTCTTC. It encodes CASSQPHQGLAGAPNYNEQFF.